Listed here are 27 T cell receptor beta chains from one sample, sequenced in a study of blood T cell repertoires in COVID-19. Libraries were prepared by immunoSEQ multiplex PCR; TCRdb keeps only in-frame clonotypes and omits some of them. This table holds under 200,000 clones, around 81% found once. What was sequenced was peripheral blood. These receptors were taken from a human donor with acute or convalescent COVID-19. The donor label of this sample is uncertain.

This sequence joins TRBV7-3 and TRBJ2-2, with 7 bases identical to TRBD1. There are 15 residues in the CDR3. Losses at the gene ends were 2 bases for V and 3 bases for J; bases not matched to a gene: 3. Germline V lookup: CDR1 SGHTA, CDR2 FQGTGA. CDR3 amino acids: CASSLGGQYTGELFF. The CDR3 DNA reads as TGTGCCAGCAGCTTAGGGGGACAGTACACCGGGGAGCTGTTTTTT.

This clone came up once. The rearrangement joins TRBV2 to TRBJ1-4; unclear D gene. CDR3 size: 12 residues. Trimming removed 7 bases at V and 6 bases at J, with 9 bases between. CDR1 SNHLY and CDR2 FYNNEI come from the germline V gene. CDR3 nucleotides: TGTGCCAGCATGGGCGCCGATGAAAAACTGTTTTTT. This gives the protein CASMGADEKLFF.

This chain uses TRBV3-1 (or the pseudogene TRBV3-2) with TRBJ2-7; D perhaps matches TRBD2 (5 bases). V was pared by 4 bases and J by 0 bases, with 16 bases between. Looked up from germline, CDR1 is LGHDT and CDR2 is YNNKEL (reference sequence). This CDR3 region has 16 residues. The CDR3 region has the DNA TGTGCCAGCAGCCTAATGACTCGGGGTTCCTCCTACGAGCAGTACTTC. Protein product: CASSLMTRGSSYEQYF.

The rearrangement links TRBV24-1 to TRBJ1-5; 8 bases are a match to TRBD1. Germline CDR1 reads KGHDR; CDR2 reads SFDVKD. The CDR3 sequence is 13 residues long. V lost 12 bases, J lost 5 bases, and 8 bases stayed unmatched. In DNA form, the CDR3 reads TGTGCCCCTTTCGACAGGGGCGATCAGCCCCAGCATTTT. It translates to CAPFDRGDQPQHF.

The chain links TRBV5-1 to TRBJ2-3, with TRBD1 matching over 7 bases. The CDR3 is 15 residues long. J gave up 2 bases and V 0 bases, and 3 bases lay outside the gene matches. Germline CDR1 reads SGHRS; CDR2 reads YFSETQ. The CDR3 sequence is CASSLAQGNTDTQYF. CDR3 in DNA: TGCGCCAGCAGCTTGGCACAGGGGAACACAGATACGCAGTATTTT.

This chain connects TRBV5-1 to TRBJ2-1; a weak D match, TRBD2 (6 bases). Germline CDR1 and CDR2: SGHRS and YFSETQ. CDR3 size: 14 residues. Trimming removed 1 base at V and 7 bases at J, with 12 bases between. The DNA for the CDR3 is TGCGCCAGCAGCTTGTTCGGGAGCGGGAATGAGCAGTTCTTC. It codes for CASSLFGSGNEQFF.

This clone was recorded once. J is TRBJ2-1 and V is TRBV7-8; 9 nucleotides agree with TRBD1. The CDR3 sequence is 14 residues long. Germline assignment: CDR1 SGHVS and CDR2 FQNEAQ. The V segment lost 6 bases and the J segment 6 bases; nucleotides outside the gene matches: 6. The CDR3 sequence is CASSRTGAINEQFF. The CDR3 nucleotides are TGTGCCAGCAGTCGGACAGGGGCTATCAATGAGCAGTTCTTC.

The rearrangement joins TRBV29-1 to TRBJ1-1; 10 nucleotides match TRBD1. The J segment lost 12 bases and the V segment lost 4 bases, leaving 5 bases of the junction unmatched. Germline V gives CDR1 SQVTM, CDR2 ANQGSEA. The CDR3 runs to 11 residues. The CDR3 nucleotides are TGCAGCGTTGGGGGACAGGGGTTATCTTTCTTT. This encodes CSVGGQGLSFF.

This chain joins TRBV2 and TRBJ1-5; D possibly corresponds to TRBD1 (5 bases). Germline V gene lookup returns CDR1 SNHLY and CDR2 FYNNEI. V was trimmed by 5 bases and J by 5 bases, leaving 13 bases between them. CDR3 size: 14 residues. DNA for the CDR3: TGTGCCAGCAGTTTGGCAGGGAAATATCAGCCCCAGCATTTT. Translated, it gives CASSLAGKYQPQHF.

The V gene is TRBV2, the J gene TRBJ1-1, with D tentatively TRBD1 (6 bases). The V gene lost 7 bases and the J gene lost 2 bases, with 14 bases spanning the gap. Germline V gene sequence: CDR1 SNHLY, CDR2 FYNNEI. The CDR3 extends over 14 amino acids. CDR3 amino acids: CASTRTVTNTEAFF. The CDR3 DNA is TGTGCCAGCACTCGGACAGTAACTAACACTGAAGCTTTCTTT.

The chain carries TRBV19 and TRBJ1-3; D unclear. The CDR3 length is 16 residues. Germline V lookup: CDR1 LNHDA, CDR2 SQIVND (reference sequence). V lost 5 bases and J 2 bases, leaving 16 bases between the germline ends. Here the CDR3 reads CASSQPSLAPGNTIYF. The CDR3 coding sequence is TGTGCCAGTAGTCAGCCTAGCTTAGCGCCTGGAAACACCATATATTTT.

The chain recombines TRBV7-9 with TRBJ1-1; TRBD1 aligns across 7 bases. This CDR3 has 15 residues. V trimming: 5 bases; J trimming: 1 base; junction bases outside the gene matches: 7. Per germline, CDR1 SEHNR and CDR2 FQNEAQ (reference sequence). CDR3 in amino acids: CASSTRAGGNTEAFF. CDR3 in DNA: TGTGCCAGCAGCACACGAGCAGGGGGGAACACTGAAGCTTTCTTT.

The chain has TRBV21-1 and TRBJ1-2; TRBD1 was called by the table and not checked on the DNA. TRBV21-1 is tagged as a pseudogene. The CDR3 contains 19 residues. DNA of the CDR3: TGTGCCAGCAGCAAAGGCAATGGGACAGGGAAAGAAGCTAACTATGGCTACACCTTC. This codes for CASSKGNGTGKEANYGYTF.

The chain is built from TRBV5-1 and TRBJ1-6, with 8 bases aligning to TRBD1. CDR1 is SGHRS, CDR2 YFSETQ, per germline. The V gene end was trimmed by 0 bases and the J gene end by 9 bases; junction bases not matched to a gene: 8. The CDR3 runs to 16 residues. The CDR3 DNA follows: TGCGCCAGCAGCTTGGCCGGACAGGGCAGCGGTTCACCCCTCCACTTT. It is translated as CASSLAGQGSGSPLHF.

This clone came up once. The V call is TRBV5-1, the J call TRBJ1-3; unclear D gene. Trimming removed 5 bases from V and 0 bases from J, with 15 bases in between. CDR1 SGHRS and CDR2 YFSETQ come from the germline V gene. The CDR3 has 16 amino acids. Here the CDR3 reads CASSLAGFTSGNTIYF. In nucleotides, the CDR3 is TGCGCCAGCAGTCTCGCAGGATTCACCTCTGGAAACACCATATATTTT.

The chain couples TRBV29-1 to TRBJ2-6; D not resolved. Trimming stripped 0 bases from V and 0 bases from J, with 6 bases between. CDR3 length: 15 residues. Germline V gene lookup returns CDR1 SQVTM and CDR2 ANQGSEA. CDR3 sequence (DNA): TGCAGCGTTGAAGAAGTAGCCTCTGGGGCCAACGTCCTGACTTTC. It is translated as CSVEEVASGANVLTF.

This chain links TRBV19 with TRBJ2-1; D is undetermined. In germline, CDR1 is LNHDA, CDR2 SQIVND (reference sequence). Trimming took off 0 bases at V and 8 bases at J, with 11 bases between the two ends. The CDR3 totals 14 residues. The CDR3 DNA reads TGTGCCAGTAGTATAGATCTCTCGGTGGATGAGCAGTTCTTC. It translates to CASSIDLSVDEQFF. Full variable domain (remainder filled in from reference TRBV19 and TRBJ2-1): DGGITQSPKYLFRKEGQNVTLSCEQNLNHDAMYWYRQDPGQGLRLIYYSQIVNDFQKGDIAEGYSVSREKKESFPLTVTSAQKNPTAFYLCASSIDLSVDEQFFGPGTRLTVL.

This clone was detected a few times. The CDR3 loop reads CAWSSGTALRGYTF. The CDR3 bases are TGTGCCTGGAGTTCAGGGACAGCGCTTCGTGGCTACACCTTC. This chain connects TRBV30 to TRBJ1-2, with 7 bases fitting TRBD1. This CDR3 is 14 amino acids long. Germline V gene sequence: CDR1 GTSNPN, CDR2 SVGIG (reference sequence). J gave up 7 bases and V 2 bases, and 10 bases lay outside the gene matches.

The chain uses TRBV28 and TRBJ2-3; unclear D gene. CDR1 and CDR2 from the germline V gene are MDHEN and SYDVKM. This CDR3 contains 15 residues. The ends were cut back, 4 bases at V and 6 bases at J, with 17 bases in the middle. The CDR3 bases are TGTGCCAGCAGTTCGTCGACAAGGAAGGTGGATACGCAGTATTTT. This codes for CASSSSTRKVDTQYF.

The CDR3 DNA is TGTGCCAGCAGCGAGGGACAGGGGGCCGGCAATCAGCCCCAGCATTTT. Encoded protein: CASSEGQGAGNQPQHF. The rearrangement links TRBV9 to TRBJ1-5; the match to TRBD1 covers 12 bases. The length of the CDR3 is 16 residues. The germline V gene encodes CDR1 SGDLS and CDR2 YYNGEE. V dropped 3 bases and J dropped 2; count of bases not matched to a gene: 3.

The genes are TRBV6-6 and TRBJ2-1, with 8 bases that match TRBD1. The trim removed 7 bases at V and 4 bases at J, leaving 6 bases unmatched. The V gene's germline CDR1 is MNHNY and CDR2 SVGAGI (reference sequence). The CDR3 has 14 residues. This CDR3 reads CASNPGQAYNEQFF. CDR3 bases: TGTGCCAGCAACCCGGGACAGGCGTACAATGAGCAGTTCTTC.

The chain carries TRBV9 and TRBJ2-1, with D possibly TRBD2 on 5 matching bases. CDR1 and CDR2 (germline): SGDLS, YYNGEE. The CDR3 is made up of 15 amino acids. Deletions cut 2 bases from V and 8 bases from J, with 17 bases between. The CDR3 sequence: CASSVGRGLRDEQFF. The CDR3 region has the DNA TGTGCCAGCAGCGTGGGGAGAGGGTTGAGGGATGAGCAGTTCTTC. The whole variable domain, filled in from reference TRBV9 and TRBJ2-1, reads DSGVTQTPKHLITATGQRVTLRCSPRSGDLSVYWYQQSLDQGLQFLIQYYNGEERAKGNILERFSAQQFPDLHSELNLSSLELGDSALYFCASSVGRGLRDEQFFGPGTRLTVL.

This chain links TRBV18 with TRBJ1-2, with D possibly TRBD1 on 6 matching bases. Trimming took 3 bases from V and 3 from J, leaving 8 bases between them. CDR1 and CDR2 (germline): KGHSH, LQKENI. The CDR3 contains 13 residues. CDR3 bases: TGTGCCAGCTCACCGGCAGGGGACTATGGCTACACCTTC. Translated, it gives CASSPAGDYGYTF.

The chain has TRBV19 and TRBJ2-5; 8 bases are a match to TRBD2. With 6 bases clipped from V and 4 bases from J, the junction kept 10 bases outside the gene matches. In germline, CDR1 is LNHDA, CDR2 SQIVND (reference sequence). This CDR3 has 15 amino acids. CDR3 sequence reads: CASSPPGGGRETQYF. In nucleotides, the CDR3 is TGTGCCAGTAGCCCGCCCGGGGGGGGCCGAGAGACCCAGTACTTC.

This chain uses TRBV1 with TRBJ2-3; the D call in the table, TRBD2, was not verified against the DNA. TRBV1 is assigned pseudogene status. The CDR3 runs to 18 residues. The CDR3 is CTSSQGRGAGGSTDTQYF. The CDR3 DNA sequence: TGCACCAGCAGCCAAGGCCGAGGGGCGGGGGGTAGCACAGATACGCAGTATTTT.

V and J are TRBV7-8 and TRBJ1-1; possibly TRBD1 for D (6 bases). V lost 4 bases, J lost 4 bases, and 10 bases lay in between. The CDR3 is made up of 13 amino acids. In germline, CDR1 is SGHVS, CDR2 FQNEAQ. CDR3: CASSSQGRTEAFF. Here the CDR3 DNA reads TGTGCCAGCAGCTCACAGGGACGCACTGAAGCTTTCTTT. Based on the CDR3 plus reference TRBV7-8 and TRBJ1-1, the full variable domain is GAGVSQSPRYKVAKRGQDVALRCDPISGHVSLFWYQQALGQGPEFLTYFQNEAQLDKSGLPSDRFFAERPEGSVSTLKIQRTQQEDSAVYLCASSSQGRTEAFFGQGTRLTVV.

The V and J genes are TRBV5-1 and TRBJ1-1, with D perhaps matching TRBD1 (5 bases). The CDR3 length is 11 residues. Germline lookup yields CDR1 SGHRS and CDR2 YFSETQ. V shed 4 bases and J shed 5 bases, with 6 bases lying between them. The CDR3 loop reads CASSRGTEAFF. CDR3 DNA: TGCGCCAGCAGCCGGGGGACTGAAGCTTTCTTT.